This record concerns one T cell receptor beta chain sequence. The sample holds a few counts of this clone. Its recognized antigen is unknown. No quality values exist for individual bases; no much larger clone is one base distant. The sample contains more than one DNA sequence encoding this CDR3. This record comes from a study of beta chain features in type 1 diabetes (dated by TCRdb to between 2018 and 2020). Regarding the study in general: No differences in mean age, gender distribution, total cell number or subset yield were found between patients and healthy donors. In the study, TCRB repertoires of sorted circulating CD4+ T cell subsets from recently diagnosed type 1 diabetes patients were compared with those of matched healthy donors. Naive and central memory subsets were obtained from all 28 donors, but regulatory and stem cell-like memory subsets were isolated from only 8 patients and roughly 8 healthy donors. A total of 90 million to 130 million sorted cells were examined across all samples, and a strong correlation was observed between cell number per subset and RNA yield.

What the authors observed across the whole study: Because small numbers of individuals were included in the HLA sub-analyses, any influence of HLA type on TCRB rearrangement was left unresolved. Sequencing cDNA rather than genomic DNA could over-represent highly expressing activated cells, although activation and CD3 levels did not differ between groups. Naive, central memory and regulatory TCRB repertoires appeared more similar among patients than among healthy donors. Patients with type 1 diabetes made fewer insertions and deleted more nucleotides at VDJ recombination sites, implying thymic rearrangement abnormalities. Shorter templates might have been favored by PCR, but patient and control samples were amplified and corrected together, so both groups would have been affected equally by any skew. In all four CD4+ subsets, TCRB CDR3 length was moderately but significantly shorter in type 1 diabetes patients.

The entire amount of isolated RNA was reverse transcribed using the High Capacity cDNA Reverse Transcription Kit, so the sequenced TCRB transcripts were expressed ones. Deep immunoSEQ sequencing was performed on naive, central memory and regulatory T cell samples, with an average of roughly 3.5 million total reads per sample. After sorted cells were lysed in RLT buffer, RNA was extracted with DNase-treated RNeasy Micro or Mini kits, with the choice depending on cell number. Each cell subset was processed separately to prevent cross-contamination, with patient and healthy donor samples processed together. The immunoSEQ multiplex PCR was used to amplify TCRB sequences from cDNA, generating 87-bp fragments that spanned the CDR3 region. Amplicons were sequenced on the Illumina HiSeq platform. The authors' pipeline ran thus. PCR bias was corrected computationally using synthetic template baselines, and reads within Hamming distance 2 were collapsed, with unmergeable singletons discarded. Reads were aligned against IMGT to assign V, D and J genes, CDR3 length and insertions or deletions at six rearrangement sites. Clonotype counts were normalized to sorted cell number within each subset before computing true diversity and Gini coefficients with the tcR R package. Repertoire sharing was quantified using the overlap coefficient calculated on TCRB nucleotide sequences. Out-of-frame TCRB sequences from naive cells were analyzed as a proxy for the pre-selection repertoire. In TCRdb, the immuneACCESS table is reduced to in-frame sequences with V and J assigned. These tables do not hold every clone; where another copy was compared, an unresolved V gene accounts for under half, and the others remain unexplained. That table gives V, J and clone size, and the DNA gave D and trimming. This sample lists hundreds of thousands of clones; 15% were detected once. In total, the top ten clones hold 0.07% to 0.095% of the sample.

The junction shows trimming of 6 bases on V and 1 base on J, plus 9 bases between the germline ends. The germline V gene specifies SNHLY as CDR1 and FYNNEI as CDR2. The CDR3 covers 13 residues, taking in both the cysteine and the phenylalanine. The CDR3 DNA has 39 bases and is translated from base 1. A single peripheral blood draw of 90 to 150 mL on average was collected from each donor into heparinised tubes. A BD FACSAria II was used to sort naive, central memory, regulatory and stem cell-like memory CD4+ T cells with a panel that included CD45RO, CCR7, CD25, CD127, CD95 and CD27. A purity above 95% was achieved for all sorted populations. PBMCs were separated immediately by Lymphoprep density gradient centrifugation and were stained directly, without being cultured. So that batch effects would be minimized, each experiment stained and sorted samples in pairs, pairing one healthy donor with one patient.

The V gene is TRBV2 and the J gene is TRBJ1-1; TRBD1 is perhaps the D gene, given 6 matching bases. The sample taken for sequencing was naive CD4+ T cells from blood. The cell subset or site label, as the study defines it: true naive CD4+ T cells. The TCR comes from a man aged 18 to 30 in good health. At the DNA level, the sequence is TGTGCCAGCAGCGCGGACAGGAACACTGAAGCTTTCTTT. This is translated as CASSADRNTEAFF.